This T cell receptor beta chain was obtained from a study of blood T cell repertoires in COVID-19. Turning to the study itself: Researchers got acute and convalescent COVID-19 samples from the United States, Italy and Spain. The cDNA or gDNA used as material had been derived from T cells, B-cell-depleted T cells, or PBMCs.

In the original workflow: Amplification of reference gene primers was used by the study to estimate nucleated cell counts. TCRdb's table, derived via immunoSEQ multiplex PCR, lists solely in-frame clones and lacks some. From that table come the V and J calls and clone size; the DNA was used to work out D and trimming. Of some 250,000 clones listed, 70% to 80% were seen once; the top ten hold around 3.4%. Trimming left V 1 base short and J 5 bases short, with 15 bases between. Germline CDR1 and CDR2: LNHDA and SQIVND (reference sequence). The CDR3 runs 16 residues. The clonotype was recovered from a woman at least 80 years old with acute or convalescent COVID-19. Sequenced sample: peripheral blood. The J gene is TRBJ1-5, the V gene TRBV19; TRBD1 might be the D (5 bases). CDR3 bases: TGTGCCAGTAGTATAGGAACAGGTCAGCCCTATCAGCCCCAGCATTTT. Its translation: CASSIGTGQPYQPQHF.